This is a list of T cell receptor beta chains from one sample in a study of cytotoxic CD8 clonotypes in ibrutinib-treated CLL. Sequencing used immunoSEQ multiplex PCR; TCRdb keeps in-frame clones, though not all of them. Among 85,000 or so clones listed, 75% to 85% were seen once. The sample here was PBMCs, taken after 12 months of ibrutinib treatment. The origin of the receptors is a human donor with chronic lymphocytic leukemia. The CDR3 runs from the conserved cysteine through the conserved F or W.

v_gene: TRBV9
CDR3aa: CASSALPGGQPQHF

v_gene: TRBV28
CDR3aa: CASSLGTSNYGYTF

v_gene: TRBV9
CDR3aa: CASSVAAGQGGYEQYF

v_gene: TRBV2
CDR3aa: CASKVSSYNEQFF

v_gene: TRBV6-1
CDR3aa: CASSEGGQGYGYTF

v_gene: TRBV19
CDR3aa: CASSIGGINYGYTF

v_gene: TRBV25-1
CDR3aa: CASSELGSGSVETQYF

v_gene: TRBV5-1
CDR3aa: CASSSSSYEQYF

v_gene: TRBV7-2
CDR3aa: CASSPSGRTYNEQFF

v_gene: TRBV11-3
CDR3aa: CASSLDVGGRSDTGELFF

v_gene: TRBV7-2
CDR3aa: CASTPRPYRLAGSYEQYF

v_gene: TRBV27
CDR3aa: CASWGLGKGHAAEAFF

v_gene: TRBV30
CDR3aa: CAWSIQGNTEAFF

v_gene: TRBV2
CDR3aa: CASSEAWGANYGYTF

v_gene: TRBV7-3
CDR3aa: CASSPGDGSYEQYF

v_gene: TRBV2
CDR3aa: CASSGGLPDTQYF

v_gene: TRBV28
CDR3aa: CASTFGTSGRLGVFDEQFF

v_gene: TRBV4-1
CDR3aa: CASSPGLPPGAQYF

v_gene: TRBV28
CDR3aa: CASSSGQGDYGYTF

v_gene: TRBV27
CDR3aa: CASSFAGAGRAFF

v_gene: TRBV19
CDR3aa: CASSLGQSSGNTIYF

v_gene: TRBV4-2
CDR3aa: CASSQAWGQDYNEQFF

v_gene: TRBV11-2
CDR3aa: CASSLNAVAGANVLTF

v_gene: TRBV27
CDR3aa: CASSHPPDTQYF

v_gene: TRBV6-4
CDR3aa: CASSEGRRTEAFF

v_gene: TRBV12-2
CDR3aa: CASRSYPSPSGRGYEQYF

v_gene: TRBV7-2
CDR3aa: CASSSRDAYEQYF